Below, one TCR beta chain is given with its context. The data were obtained in a study of shared clonotypes between healthy human individuals. Trimming left V 6 bases short and J 0 bases short, with 15 bases between. Germline loops: CDR1 MDHEN, CDR2 SYDVKM. This CDR3 is built from 16 residues. Using immunoSEQ multiplex PCR, the repertoire was profiled, and TCRdb retains in-frame clones only, with some absent. The sample has under 2.5 million clones, around 92% seen once. The clonotype comes from a man between 18 and 35 years old in good health. Some clones in this sample may be carry-over from other donors' samples. This chain uses TRBV28 with TRBJ1-3, with unresolved D. The sample was naive CD4+ T cells from PBMCs. Subset of the sample: CD45RA+ positively selected. Here the CDR3 reads CASSLPGRDSGNTIYF. Written as DNA, the CDR3 is TGTGCCAGCAGCCTGCCCGGTAGAGACTCTGGAAACACCATATATTTT. Drawing the rest from reference TRBV28 and TRBJ1-3, the complete variable domain is DVKVTQSSRYLVKRTGEKVFLECVQDMDHENMFWYRQDPGLGLRLIYFSYDVKMKEKGDIPEGYSVSREKKERFSLILESASTNQTSMYLCASSLPGRDSGNTIYFGEGSWLTVV.